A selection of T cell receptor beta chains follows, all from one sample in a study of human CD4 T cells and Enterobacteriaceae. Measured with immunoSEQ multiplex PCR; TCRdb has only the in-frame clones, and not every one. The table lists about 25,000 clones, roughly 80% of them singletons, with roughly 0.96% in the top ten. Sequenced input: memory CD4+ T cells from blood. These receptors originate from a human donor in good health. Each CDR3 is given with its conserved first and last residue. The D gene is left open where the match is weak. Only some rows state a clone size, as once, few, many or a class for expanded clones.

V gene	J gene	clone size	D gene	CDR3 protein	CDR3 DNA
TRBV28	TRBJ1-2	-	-	CASTTDRPHHTF	TGTGCCAGCACCACCGACCGACCCCACCACACCTTC
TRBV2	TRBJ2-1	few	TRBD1	CASSDTSTGVYNEQFF	TGTGCCAGCAGTGATACGTCCACAGGGGTATACAATGAGCAGTTCTTC
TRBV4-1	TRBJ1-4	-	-	CASSQDGVRGGEKLFF	TGCGCCAGCAGCCAAGATGGGGTCAGGGGAGGGGAAAAACTGTTTTTT
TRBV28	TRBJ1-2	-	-	CASRRPEGRVSGYTF	TGTGCCAGCAGGCGTCCTGAGGGGAGGGTTAGTGGCTACACCTTC
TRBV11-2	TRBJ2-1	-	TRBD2	CASSFSGRGSEQFF	TGTGCCAGCAGCTTTAGCGGGAGGGGGAGTGAGCAGTTCTTC
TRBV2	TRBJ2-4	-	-	CAVGPKNIQYF	TGTGCCGTTGGCCCGAAAAACATTCAGTACTTC
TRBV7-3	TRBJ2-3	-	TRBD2	CASSLSPPGLAGADTQYF	TGTGCCAGCAGCTTAAGCCCTCCAGGACTAGCGGGAGCAGATACGCAGTATTTT
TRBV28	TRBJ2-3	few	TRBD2	CASSLAGGLADTQYF	TGTGCCAGCAGCTTAGCGGGAGGGCTGGCAGATACGCAGTATTTT
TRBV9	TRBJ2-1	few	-	CASSVGRLPTEQFF	TGTGCCAGCAGCGTAGGGCGGCTCCCCACTGAGCAGTTCTTC
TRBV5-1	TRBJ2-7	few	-	CASSQRASAEQYF	TGCGCCAGCAGTCAACGGGCGTCGGCCGAGCAGTACTTC
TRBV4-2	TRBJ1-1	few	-	CASSPVDRKNTEAFF	TGTGCCAGCAGCCCGGTGGACAGAAAGAACACTGAAGCTTTCTTT
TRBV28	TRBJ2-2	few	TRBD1	CASDRRTGTPGELFF	TGTGCCAGCGATCGTCGGACAGGGACCCCCGGGGAGCTGTTTTTT
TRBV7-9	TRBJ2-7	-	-	CASSWPGGGYEQYF	TGTGCCAGCAGCTGGCCCGGGGGTGGGTACGAGCAGTACTTC
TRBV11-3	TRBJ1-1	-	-	CASSRGRFLNTEAFF	TGTGCCAGCAGCCGGGGTAGGTTTTTGAACACTGAAGCTTTCTTT
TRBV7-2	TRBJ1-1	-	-	CASSRGLQNTEAFF	TGTGCCAGCAGCCGGGGACTTCAGAACACTGAAGCTTTCTTT
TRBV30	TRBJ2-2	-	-	CAWAPGPNTGELFF	TGTGCCTGGGCCCCGGGACCCAACACCGGGGAGCTGTTTTTT
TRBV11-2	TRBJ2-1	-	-	CASSSRTYSYNEQFF	TGTGCCAGCAGCTCCAGGACATACTCCTACAATGAGCAGTTCTTC
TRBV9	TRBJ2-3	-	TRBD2	CASTTSGRPTDTQYF	TGTGCCAGCACGACTAGCGGGAGACCCACAGATACGCAGTATTTT
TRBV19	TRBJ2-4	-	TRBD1	CASSDLQGAKNIQYF	TGTGCCAGTAGCGACCTTCAGGGGGCGAAAAACATTCAGTACTTC
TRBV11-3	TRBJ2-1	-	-	CASSPYSTGPNEQFF	TGTGCCAGCAGCCCGTACAGTACAGGTCCCAATGAGCAGTTCTTC
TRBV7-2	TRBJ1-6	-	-	CASSLEGNSPLHF	TGTGCCAGCAGCTTGGAGGGTAATTCACCCCTCCACTTT
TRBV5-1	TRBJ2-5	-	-	CASSTTGAVQETQYF	TGCGCCAGCAGCACGACCGGGGCCGTACAAGAGACCCAGTACTTC
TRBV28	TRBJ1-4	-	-	CASTTSGAGNEKLFF	TGTGCCAGCACTACCTCGGGGGCCGGTAATGAAAAACTGTTTTTT
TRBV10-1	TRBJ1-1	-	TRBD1	CASSDPGQGVTEAFF	TGCGCCAGCAGTGATCCGGGTCAGGGGGTTACTGAAGCTTTCTTT
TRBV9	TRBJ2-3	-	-	CASSVGPSDGDTQYF	TGTGCCAGCAGCGTCGGCCCATCCGACGGGGATACGCAGTATTTT
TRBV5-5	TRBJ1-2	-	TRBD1	CASRQGQGARYGYTF	TGTGCCAGCAGGCAGGGACAGGGGGCCCGTTATGGCTACACCTTC